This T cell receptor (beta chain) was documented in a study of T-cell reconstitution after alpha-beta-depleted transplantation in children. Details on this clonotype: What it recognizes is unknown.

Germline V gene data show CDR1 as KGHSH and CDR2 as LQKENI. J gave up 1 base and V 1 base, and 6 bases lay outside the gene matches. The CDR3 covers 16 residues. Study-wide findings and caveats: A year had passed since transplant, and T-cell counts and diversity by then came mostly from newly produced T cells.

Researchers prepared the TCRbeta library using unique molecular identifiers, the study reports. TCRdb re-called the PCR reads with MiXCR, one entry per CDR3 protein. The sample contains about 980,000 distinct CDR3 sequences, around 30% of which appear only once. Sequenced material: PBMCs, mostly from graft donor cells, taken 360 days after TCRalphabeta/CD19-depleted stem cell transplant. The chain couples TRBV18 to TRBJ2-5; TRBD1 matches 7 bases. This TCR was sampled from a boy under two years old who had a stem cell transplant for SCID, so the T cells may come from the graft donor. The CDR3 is CASSPLWTGGQETQYF. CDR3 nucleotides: TGTGCCAGCTCACCACTGTGGACAGGAGGCCAAGAGACCCAGTACTTC.